Listed below are T cell receptor beta chains from one sample, sequenced in a study of T-cell reconstitution after alpha-beta-depleted transplantation in children. One entry per CDR3 protein results from TCRdb running MiXCR on the PCR reads. Of 490,000 or so distinct CDR3 sequences listed, around 13% are singletons. Sample: PBMCs from the stem cell graft donor, taken from the stem cell graft. All receptors derive from a human donor who donated a stem cell graft to a child with combined immunodeficiency. Each CDR3 is given with its conserved first and last residue. Fields, in order: clone size, D gene, V gene, J gene, CDR3 DNA, CDR3 protein. A D gene is named only where the DNA matches it firmly. Not every row has a clone size; where given, it reads once, few, many or a size class.

abundance: few; d_gene: -; v_gene: TRBV3-1; j_gene: TRBJ2-3; CDR3nt: TGTGCCAGCAGCCAAAAAAGAGGTGTCACAGATACGCAGTATTTT; CDR3aa: CASSQKRGVTDTQYF
abundance: -; d_gene: TRBD1; v_gene: TRBV27; j_gene: TRBJ2-7; CDR3nt: TGTGCCAGCCGACAGGGGCAGGGAGGCGAGCAGTACTTC; CDR3aa: CASRQGQGGEQYF
abundance: -; d_gene: -; v_gene: TRBV5-1; j_gene: TRBJ2-5; CDR3nt: TGCGCCAGCAGCGAGCCCTCGGCACGGCAAGAGACCCAGTACTTC; CDR3aa: CASSEPSARQETQYF
abundance: few; d_gene: -; v_gene: TRBV11-2; j_gene: TRBJ2-5; CDR3nt: TGTGCCAGCAGCTCACTCACCAGGGTGGGCCAAGAGACCCAGTACTTC; CDR3aa: CASSSLTRVGQETQYF
abundance: -; d_gene: -; v_gene: TRBV12-3/TRBV12-4; j_gene: TRBJ2-5; CDR3nt: TGTGCCAGCAGTTTAACTAGGGGTTGGCAAGAGACCCAGTACTTC; CDR3aa: CASSLTRGWQETQYF
abundance: few; d_gene: -; v_gene: TRBV12-3/TRBV12-4; j_gene: TRBJ1-2; CDR3nt: TGTGCCAGCCAGGGGAGAACTAACTATGGCTACACCTTC; CDR3aa: CASQGRTNYGYTF
abundance: -; d_gene: -; v_gene: TRBV2; j_gene: TRBJ2-1; CDR3nt: TGTGCCACCGAGGGGGGTAGGGGTCCCTACAATGAGCAGTTCTTC; CDR3aa: CATEGGRGPYNEQFF
abundance: few; d_gene: TRBD2; v_gene: TRBV7-2; j_gene: TRBJ2-3; CDR3nt: TGTGCCAGCAGCTTAGGTGGGACTAGCGGGCACACAGATACGCAGTATTTT; CDR3aa: CASSLGGTSGHTDTQYF
abundance: -; d_gene: -; v_gene: TRBV20-1; j_gene: TRBJ2-4; CDR3nt: TGCAGTGCCCCGAAGATAGCCGGCCCCCCTGACATTCAGTACTTC; CDR3aa: CSAPKIAGPPDIQYF
abundance: few; d_gene: TRBD2; v_gene: TRBV27; j_gene: TRBJ2-1; CDR3nt: TGTGCCAGCAGTCTTTTTCCCAGGGCGGGAGGGCATGACAATGAGCAGTTCTTC; CDR3aa: CASSLFPRAGGHDNEQFF
abundance: few; d_gene: -; v_gene: TRBV20-1; j_gene: TRBJ2-3; CDR3nt: TGCAGTGCCCTCCTTAGCGTATACCCCACAGATACGCAGTATTTT; CDR3aa: CSALLSVYPTDTQYF
abundance: -; d_gene: TRBD2; v_gene: TRBV9; j_gene: TRBJ2-1; CDR3nt: TGTGCCAGCAGCTTCAAGACTAGCTTGTTGTTCAATGAGCAGTTCTTC; CDR3aa: CASSFKTSLLFNEQFF
abundance: few; d_gene: TRBD1; v_gene: TRBV6-5; j_gene: TRBJ1-2; CDR3nt: TGTGCCAGCAGTTACTCGACAGGGACCTATGGCTACACCTTC; CDR3aa: CASSYSTGTYGYTF
abundance: few; d_gene: TRBD1; v_gene: TRBV7-9; j_gene: TRBJ2-7; CDR3nt: TGTGCCAGCAGCTTTACTGGGACAGAGGATTTTCCTTACGAGCAGTACTTC; CDR3aa: CASSFTGTEDFPYEQYF
abundance: -; d_gene: -; v_gene: TRBV29-1; j_gene: TRBJ2-2; CDR3nt: TGCAGCGTTTTGACCGGGACTCAGAACACCGGGGAGCTGTTTTTT; CDR3aa: CSVLTGTQNTGELFF
abundance: -; d_gene: TRBD1; v_gene: TRBV28; j_gene: TRBJ1-2; CDR3nt: TGTGCCAGCAGTGCGACAGGGGAACACTATGGCTACACCTTC; CDR3aa: CASSATGEHYGYTF
abundance: few; d_gene: TRBD2; v_gene: TRBV11-2; j_gene: TRBJ2-7; CDR3nt: TGTGCCAGCAGCCCACTAGCGCGTTCCTACGAGCAGTACTTC; CDR3aa: CASSPLARSYEQYF
abundance: -; d_gene: TRBD2; v_gene: TRBV5-5; j_gene: TRBJ2-3; CDR3nt: TGTGCCAGCAGCGGAAAGTTAGCGGGGGGCCCCGGTGATACGCAGTATTTT; CDR3aa: CASSGKLAGGPGDTQYF
abundance: many; d_gene: TRBD2; v_gene: TRBV5-1; j_gene: TRBJ2-7; CDR3nt: TGCGCCAGCAGCAAAACCCCTAGCGGAGGAGCCTACGAGCAGTACTTC; CDR3aa: CASSKTPSGGAYEQYF
abundance: -; d_gene: -; v_gene: TRBV2; j_gene: TRBJ2-1; CDR3nt: TGTGCCAGCGATCTCTTGAACCCACTCTCCTACAATGAGCAGTTCTTC; CDR3aa: CASDLLNPLSYNEQFF
abundance: -; d_gene: -; v_gene: TRBV13; j_gene: TRBJ1-6; CDR3nt: TGTGCCAGCAGCGAAGGGGTTGCCTATAATTCACCCCTCCACTTT; CDR3aa: CASSEGVAYNSPLHF
abundance: few; d_gene: TRBD2; v_gene: TRBV12-3/TRBV12-4; j_gene: TRBJ2-1; CDR3nt: TGTGCCAGCAGTTTACTAGCGGGGGGGCCGGTCAATGAGCAGTTCTTC; CDR3aa: CASSLLAGGPVNEQFF